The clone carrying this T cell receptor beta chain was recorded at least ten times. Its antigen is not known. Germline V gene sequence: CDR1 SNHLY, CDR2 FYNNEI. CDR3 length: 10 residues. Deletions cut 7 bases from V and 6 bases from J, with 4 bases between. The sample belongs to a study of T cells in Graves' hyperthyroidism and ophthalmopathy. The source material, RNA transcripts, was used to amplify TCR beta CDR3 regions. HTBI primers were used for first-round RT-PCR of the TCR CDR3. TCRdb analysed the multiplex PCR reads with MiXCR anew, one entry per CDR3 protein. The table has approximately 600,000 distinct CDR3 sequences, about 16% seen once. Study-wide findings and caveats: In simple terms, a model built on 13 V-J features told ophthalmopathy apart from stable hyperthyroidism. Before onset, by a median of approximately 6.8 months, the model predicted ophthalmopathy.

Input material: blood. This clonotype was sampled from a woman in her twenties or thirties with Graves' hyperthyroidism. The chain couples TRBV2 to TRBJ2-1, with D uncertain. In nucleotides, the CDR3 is TGTGCCAGCATTTTCAATGAGCAGTTCTTC. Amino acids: CASIFNEQFF.